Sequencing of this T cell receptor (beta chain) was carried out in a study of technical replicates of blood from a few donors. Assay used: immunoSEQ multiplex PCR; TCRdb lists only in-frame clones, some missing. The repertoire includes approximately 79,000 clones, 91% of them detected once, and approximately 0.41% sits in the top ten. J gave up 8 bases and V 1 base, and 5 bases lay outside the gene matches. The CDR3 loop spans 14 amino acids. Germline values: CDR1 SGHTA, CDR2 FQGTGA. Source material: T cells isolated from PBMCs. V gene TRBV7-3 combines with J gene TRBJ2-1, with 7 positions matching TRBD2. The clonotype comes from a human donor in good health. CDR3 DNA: TGTGCCAGCAGCTTAAGGGCGGGAGCGCATGAGCAGTTCTTC. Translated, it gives CASSLRAGAHEQFF. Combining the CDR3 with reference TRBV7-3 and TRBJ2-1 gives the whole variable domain GAGVSQTPSNKVTEKGKYVELRCDPISGHTALYWYRQSLGQGPEFLIYFQGTGAADDSGLPNDRFFAVRPEGSVSTLKIQRTERGDSAVYLCASSLRAGAHEQFFGPGTRLTVL.